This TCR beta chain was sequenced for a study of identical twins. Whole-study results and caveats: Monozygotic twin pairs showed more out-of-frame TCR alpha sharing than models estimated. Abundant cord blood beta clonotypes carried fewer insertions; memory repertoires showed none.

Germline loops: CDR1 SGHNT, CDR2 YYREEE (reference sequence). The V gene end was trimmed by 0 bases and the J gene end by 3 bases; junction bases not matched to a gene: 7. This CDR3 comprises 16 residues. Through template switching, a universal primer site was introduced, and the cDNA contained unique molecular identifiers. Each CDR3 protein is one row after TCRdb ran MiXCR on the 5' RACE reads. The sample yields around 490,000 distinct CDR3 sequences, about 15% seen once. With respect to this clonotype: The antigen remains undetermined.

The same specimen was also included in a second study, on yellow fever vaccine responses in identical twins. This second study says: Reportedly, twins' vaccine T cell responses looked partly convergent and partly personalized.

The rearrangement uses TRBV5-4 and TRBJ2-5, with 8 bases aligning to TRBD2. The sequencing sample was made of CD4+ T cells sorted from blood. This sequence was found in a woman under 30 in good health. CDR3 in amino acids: CASSLGLGAGEETQYF. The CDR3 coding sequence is TGTGCCAGCAGCTTGGGCTTAGGAGCGGGGGAAGAGACCCAGTACTTC.